The 9 T cell receptor beta chains below were found in one sample sequenced in a study of blood T cell repertoires in COVID-19. Sequenced by immunoSEQ multiplex PCR; TCRdb stores in-frame clones only, minus some. The sample has fewer than 40,000 clones, 80% seen once. Material for sequencing was peripheral blood. These receptors were collected from a man older than 75 with acute or convalescent COVID-19.

The V and J genes are TRBV2 and TRBJ1-4, with D perhaps matching TRBD1 (6 bases). Germline V gives CDR1 SNHLY, CDR2 FYNNEI. The CDR3 has 15 residues. The V end was cut by 4 bases, the J end by 0 bases, with 9 bases between. As DNA, the CDR3 is TGTGCCAGCAGTGGAAACAGGGCAACTAATGAAAAACTGTTTTTT. It yields the protein CASSGNRATNEKLFF.

This chain uses TRBV9 with TRBJ1-6, with 7 nucleotides matching TRBD1. This CDR3 region has 16 residues. Unmatched junction bases numbered 10, after V lost 0 bases and J lost 10 bases. CDR1 and CDR2 from the germline V gene are SGDLS and YYNGEE. This CDR3 is CASSVGFGQGGSPLHF. DNA of the CDR3: TGTGCCAGCAGCGTAGGATTCGGGCAGGGGGGATCACCCCTCCACTTT.

The chain employs TRBV9 and TRBJ2-5; 10 bases line up with TRBD1. Germline lookup yields CDR1 SGDLS and CDR2 YYNGEE. The CDR3 runs to 16 residues. V dropped 4 bases and J dropped 4; count of bases not matched to a gene: 10. CDR3 protein: CASSSVPRTGGETQYF. The CDR3, as DNA: TGTGCCAGCAGCTCCGTCCCGAGGACAGGGGGAGAGACCCAGTACTTC.

This rearrangement joins TRBV5-1 to TRBJ2-1; TRBD2 matches at 8 bases. Germline CDR1 SGHRS, CDR2 YFSETQ. This CDR3 spans 14 amino acids. After removal of 0 bases from V and 12 bases from J, the junction contained 8 bases not matched to a gene. CDR3 bases: TGCGCCAGCAGCTTGGATGGTAGCGGGAAGGTGCAGTTCTTC. It yields the protein CASSLDGSGKVQFF.

The V and J genes are TRBV5-1 and TRBJ2-1; D unresolved. CDR1 is SGHRS, CDR2 YFSETQ, per germline. The V and J ends lost 4 bases and 3 bases respectively, with 17 bases between them. The CDR3 is made up of 16 amino acids. CDR3 amino acids: CASSIIAGNRYNEQFF. The CDR3 DNA reads as TGCGCCAGCAGCATCATAGCCGGAAACCGCTACAATGAGCAGTTCTTC.

This clone is labeled as medium-sized (0.01 to 0.1%). Relative to the germline gene, one junction end is altered; a read error may explain this. The rearrangement links TRBV2 to TRBJ2-2; TRBD2 matches 10 bases. The CDR3 has 15 residues. Germline CDR1 and CDR2: SNHLY and FYNNEI. CDR3: CASREAGGETGELFF. The DNA of the CDR3 is TGTGCCAGCAGGGAAGCGGGAGGGGAGACCGGGGAGCTGTTTTTT.

This clone has just a few counts. V gene TRBV6-1 combines with J gene TRBJ2-7; 7 nucleotides agree with TRBD2. Germline trimming cut 3 bases from V and 3 bases from J; bases unmatched to any gene: 5. Germline V lookup: CDR1 MNHNS, CDR2 SASEGT. This CDR3 comprises 14 residues. CDR3 loop: CASSEGGPLYEQYF. The DNA of the CDR3 is TGTGCCAGCAGTGAGGGAGGGCCGCTCTACGAGCAGTACTTC.

J is TRBJ2-7 and V is TRBV6-6, with D tentatively TRBD1 (6 bases). The CDR3 is 14 residues long. The germline V gene has CDR1 MNHNY and CDR2 SVGAGI (reference sequence). V was cut by 4 bases and J by 7 bases, with 17 bases left in between. The CDR3: CASSSSRGQTEQYF. In DNA, the CDR3 is TGTGCCAGCAGTTCGAGCAGAGGACAGACGGAGCAGTACTTC.

The rearrangement uses TRBV18 and TRBJ1-2, with D unclear. The CDR3 has 14 residues. CDR1 and CDR2 (germline): KGHSH, LQKENI. Trimming took 1 base from V and 7 from J, leaving 13 bases between them. CDR3 sequence (DNA): TGTGCCAGCTCACCACAAGACTCTGTCGGTGGCTACACCTTC. Translated: CASSPQDSVGGYTF.